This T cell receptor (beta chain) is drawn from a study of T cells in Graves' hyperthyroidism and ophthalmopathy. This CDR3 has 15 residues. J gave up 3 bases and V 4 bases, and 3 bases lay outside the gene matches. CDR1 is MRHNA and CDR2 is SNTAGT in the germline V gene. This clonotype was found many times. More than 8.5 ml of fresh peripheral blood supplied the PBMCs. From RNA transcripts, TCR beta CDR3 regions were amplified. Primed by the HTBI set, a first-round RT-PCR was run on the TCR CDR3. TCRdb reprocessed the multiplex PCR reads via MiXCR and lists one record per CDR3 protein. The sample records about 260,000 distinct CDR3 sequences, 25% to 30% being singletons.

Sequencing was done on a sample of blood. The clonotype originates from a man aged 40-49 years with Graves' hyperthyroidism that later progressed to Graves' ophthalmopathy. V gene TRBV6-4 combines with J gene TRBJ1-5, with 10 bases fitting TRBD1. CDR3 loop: CASSGGTGDNQPQHF. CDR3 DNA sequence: TGTGCCAGCAGTGGGGGGACAGGGGACAATCAGCCCCAGCATTTT.